Below are 6 T cell receptor beta chains sequenced from a single sample in a study of Ad26.COV2.S vaccination and SARS-CoV-2 variants. TCRdb's table, derived via immunoSEQ multiplex PCR, lists solely in-frame clones and lacks some. The table records over 90,000 clones, around three quarters of them present only once. This material consisted of peripheral blood, taken after recovery from COVID-19. The receptors were sampled from a human donor who had recovered from COVID-19.

The chain employs TRBV29-1 and TRBJ2-5; D tentatively fits TRBD1 or TRBD2 (5 bases each). The V end lost 4 bases, the J end lost 2 bases, and 17 bases lay between the germline ends. The CDR3 has 15 residues. Germline loops: CDR1 SQVTM, CDR2 ANQGSEA. The CDR3 region has the DNA TGCAGCGTTGCGGGGCTACTAGGGAAACAAGAGACCCAGTACTTC. Amino acid sequence: CSVAGLLGKQETQYF.

V gene TRBV5-5 combines with J gene TRBJ1-4; unclear D gene. The V and J ends lost 2 bases and 8 bases respectively, with 13 bases between them. Germline CDR1 reads SGHKS; CDR2 reads YYEKEE (reference sequence). There are 14 residues in the CDR3. In DNA, the CDR3 is TGTGCCAGCAGCTTCCCCGGGATGGGGGAAAAACTGTTTTTT. Translating it yields CASSFPGMGEKLFF.

The V and J genes are TRBV30 and TRBJ2-3; TRBD1 matches at 8 bases. After removal of 1 base from V and 5 bases from J, the junction contained 5 bases not matched to a gene. Germline V gene sequence: CDR1 GTSNPN, CDR2 SVGIG (reference sequence). This CDR3 has 14 amino acids. In DNA, the CDR3 is TGTGCCTGGAGTGCTGGACAGGGAAGAGATACGCAGTATTTT. Its translation is CAWSAGQGRDTQYF.

CDR3 bases: TGTGCCATCAGTCGGCGGAATTCAGAGACCCAGTACTTC. As protein: CAISRRNSETQYF. The chain joins TRBV10-3 to TRBJ2-5; no definite D call. V lost 5 bases and J 4 bases, leaving 11 bases between the germline ends. The CDR3 spans 13 residues. In germline, CDR1 is ENHRY, CDR2 SYGVKD.

In DNA, the CDR3 is TGTGCCAGCAGAAGACAGGGAGCCACAGATACGCAGTATTTT. Translating it yields CASRRQGATDTQYF. The chain couples TRBV7-9 to TRBJ2-3; 7 positions match TRBD1. The J segment lost 2 bases and the V segment lost 6 bases, leaving 5 bases of the junction unmatched. Germline assignment: CDR1 SEHNR and CDR2 FQNEAQ (reference sequence). The CDR3 is made up of 14 amino acids.

The chain recombines TRBV7-7 with TRBJ2-1, with D maybe TRBD2 (5 bases). The CDR3 consists of 16 residues. The germline V gene has CDR1 SSHAT and CDR2 FNYEAQ (reference sequence). V lost 7 bases and J lost 1, with 17 bases in between. CDR3 in DNA: TGTGCCAGCACTGATTCCAACACGGGGTCCTACAATGAGCAGTTCTTC. Translated: CASTDSNTGSYNEQFF.